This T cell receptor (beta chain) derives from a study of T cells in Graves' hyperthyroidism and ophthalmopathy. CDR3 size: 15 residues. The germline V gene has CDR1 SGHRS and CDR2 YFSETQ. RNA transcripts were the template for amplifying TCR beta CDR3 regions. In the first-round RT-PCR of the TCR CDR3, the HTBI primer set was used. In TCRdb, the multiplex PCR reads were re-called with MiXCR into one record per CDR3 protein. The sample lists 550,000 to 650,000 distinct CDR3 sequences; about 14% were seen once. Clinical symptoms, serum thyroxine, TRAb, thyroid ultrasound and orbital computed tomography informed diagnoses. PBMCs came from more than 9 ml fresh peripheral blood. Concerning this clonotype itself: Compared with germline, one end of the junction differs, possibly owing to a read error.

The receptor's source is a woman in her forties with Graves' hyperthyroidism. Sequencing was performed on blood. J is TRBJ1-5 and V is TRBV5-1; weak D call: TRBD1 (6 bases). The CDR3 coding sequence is TGCGCCAGCAGATTGGACAGCCAGACTAGATGGCCCCAGCATTTT. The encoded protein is CASRLDSQTRWPQHF.